This entry describes one T cell receptor (beta chain). Its antigen is as yet unknown. TCRdb re-called the 5' RACE reads with MiXCR, one entry per CDR3 protein. The sample contains some 80,000 distinct CDR3 sequences, almost 6% of which appear only once. The record originates from a study of neurological immune-mediated disorders. Notes on the study in general: Expanded clones shared no CDR3 amino acid sequences across subjects, suggesting private repertoires in all groups. The level of TCR clonal expansion was highest in patients with HTLV-1-associated myelopathy and lowest in multiple sclerosis, where it fell below the level seen in healthy controls.

Germline V gives CDR1 SSHAT, CDR2 FNYEAQ (reference sequence). CDR3 length: 13 amino acids. Time point denoted: longitudinal time-point 2. Specimen: PBMCs. The origin of this receptor is a woman in her sixties with multiple sclerosis. The chain couples TRBV7-7 to TRBJ1-6; D not resolved. Here the CDR3 DNA reads TGTGCTAGCTCAGTGTCCGAGGTTTCACCCCTCCACTTT. Its protein product is CASSVSEVSPLHF.